This entry is about one T cell receptor (beta chain). V was trimmed by 8 bases and J by 5 bases, leaving 18 bases between them. The germline V gene encodes CDR1 SNHLY and CDR2 FYNNEI. There are 14 residues in the CDR3. These data originate in a study of patients and donors after allogeneic stem cell transplantation. TCRdb ran MiXCR on the RT-PCR reads and lists one entry per CDR3 protein. The sample comprises about 200,000 distinct CDR3 sequences, less than 45% of which are singletons, and around 35% rests with the top ten. The V gene is TRBV2, the J gene TRBJ1-1; no firm D call. This TCR was sampled from a human donor who was either an allogeneic HSCT recipient or a stem cell or donor lymphocyte infusion donor (not recorded which). It is not recorded whose cells these are; they may come from a transplant donor. Sequencing was done on a sample of blood, either unsorted or a sorted T cell fraction (not recorded which). The CDR3 nucleotides are TGTGCCAGCCATAACCCCGGTAGGGATACTGAAGCTTTCTTT. This gives the protein CASHNPGRDTEAFF.